This entry lists 3 T cell receptor beta chains sequenced from one sample in a study of OX40 agonist ivuxolimab in advanced cancers. The method was immunoSEQ multiplex PCR; TCRdb's version includes in-frame clones alone and lacks a portion of them. The repertoire holds about 67,000 clones, with roughly 85% as singletons. Sequencing used CD4+ or CD8+ T cells sorted from blood, obtained in a trial of the OX40 agonist ivuxolimab. The receptors were gathered from an adult with an advanced solid tumor such as melanoma, head and neck, liver or kidney cancer.

V usage is TRBV19 and J usage is TRBJ2-3; D uncertain. The CDR3 length is 11 residues. Trimming cost V 5 bases and J 4 bases, with 4 bases left between them. CDR1 and CDR2 from the germline V gene are LNHDA and SQIVND (reference sequence). This CDR3 reads CASSYADTQYF. The CDR3 nucleotides are TGTGCCAGTAGTTACGCAGATACGCAGTATTTT.

The V gene is TRBV6-6, the J gene TRBJ2-7, with D perhaps matching TRBD1 (5 bases). The CDR3 length is 14 residues. V was trimmed by 6 bases and J by 0 bases, leaving 12 bases between them. CDR1 is MNHNY and CDR2 is SVGAGI in the germline V gene (reference sequence). The CDR3 spells CASRPQVISYEQYF. The CDR3 DNA follows: TGTGCCAGCAGACCACAGGTCATCTCCTACGAGCAGTACTTC.

The chain is built from TRBV9 and TRBJ2-2, with TRBD2 matching over 12 bases. From germline, CDR1 is SGDLS and CDR2 YYNGEE. The V and J ends lost 0 bases and 0 bases, in that order; junction bases with no gene match: 3. The CDR3 is made up of 18 amino acids. The CDR3 loop reads CASSVGLAGGPNTGELFF. The CDR3 nucleotides are TGTGCCAGCAGCGTAGGGCTAGCGGGGGGGCCGAACACCGGGGAGCTGTTTTTT.